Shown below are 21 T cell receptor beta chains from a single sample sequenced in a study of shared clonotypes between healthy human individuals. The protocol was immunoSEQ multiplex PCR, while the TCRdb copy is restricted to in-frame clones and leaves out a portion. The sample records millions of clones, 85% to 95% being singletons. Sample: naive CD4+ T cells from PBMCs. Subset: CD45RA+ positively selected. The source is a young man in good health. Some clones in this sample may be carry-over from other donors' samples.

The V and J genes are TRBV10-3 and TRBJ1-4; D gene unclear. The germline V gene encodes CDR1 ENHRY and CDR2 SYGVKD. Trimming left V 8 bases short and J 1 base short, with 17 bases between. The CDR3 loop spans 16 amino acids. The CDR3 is CAISERQAGTNEKLFF. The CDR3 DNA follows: TGTGCCATCTCCGAGCGCCAGGCGGGAACTAATGAAAAACTGTTTTTT.

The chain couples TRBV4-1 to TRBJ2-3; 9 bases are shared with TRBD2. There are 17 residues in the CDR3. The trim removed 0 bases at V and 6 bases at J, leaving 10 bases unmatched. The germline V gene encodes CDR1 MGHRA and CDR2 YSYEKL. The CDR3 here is CASSQDPSSGGWDTQYF. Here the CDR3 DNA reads TGCGCCAGCAGCCAAGACCCTTCCAGCGGGGGGTGGGATACGCAGTATTTT.

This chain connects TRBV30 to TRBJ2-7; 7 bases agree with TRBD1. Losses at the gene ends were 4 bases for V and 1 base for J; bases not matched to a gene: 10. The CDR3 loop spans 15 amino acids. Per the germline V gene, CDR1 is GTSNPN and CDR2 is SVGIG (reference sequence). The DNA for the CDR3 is TGTGCCTGGACCCTGACAGGGATACCGTCCTACGAGCAGTACTTC. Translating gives CAWTLTGIPSYEQYF.

As DNA, the CDR3 is TGTGCCAGCAGCCATTGGGGAGCCCGCCTACGCGAGCAGTACTTC. As protein: CASSHWGARLREQYF. This sequence joins TRBV14 and TRBJ2-7; the D gene is possibly TRBD2 (5 bases). The germline V gene encodes CDR1 SGHDN and CDR2 FVKESK. The CDR3 totals 15 residues. Trimming pared 3 bases from V and 6 bases from J, leaving 18 bases between.

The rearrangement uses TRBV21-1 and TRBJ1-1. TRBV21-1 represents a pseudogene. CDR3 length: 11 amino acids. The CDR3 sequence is CASIGESEAFF. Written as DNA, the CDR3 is TGTGCCAGCATAGGAGAAAGTGAAGCTTTCTTT.

The CDR3 DNA follows: TGTGCCAGCAGCTCCGTACGGTCGACCTACGAGCAGTACTTC. Translating gives CASSSVRSTYEQYF. V and J are TRBV7-9 and TRBJ2-7; D is uncertain. This CDR3 has 14 residues. The V gene lost 4 bases and the J gene lost 2 bases, with 12 bases spanning the gap. Germline CDR1 and CDR2: SEHNR and FQNEAQ (reference sequence).

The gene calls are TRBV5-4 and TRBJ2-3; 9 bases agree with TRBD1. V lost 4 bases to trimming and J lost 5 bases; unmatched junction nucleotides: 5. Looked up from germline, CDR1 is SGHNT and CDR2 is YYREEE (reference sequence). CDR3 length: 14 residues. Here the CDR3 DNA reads TGTGCCAGCAGCCCGGACAGGGGAAGAGATACGCAGTATTTT. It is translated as CASSPDRGRDTQYF. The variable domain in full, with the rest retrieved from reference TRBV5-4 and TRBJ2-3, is ETGVTQSPTHLIKTRGQQVTLRCSSQSGHNTVSWYQQALGQGPQFIFQYYREEENGRGNFPPRFSGLQFPNYSSELNVNALELDDSALYLCASSPDRGRDTQYFGPGTRLTVL.

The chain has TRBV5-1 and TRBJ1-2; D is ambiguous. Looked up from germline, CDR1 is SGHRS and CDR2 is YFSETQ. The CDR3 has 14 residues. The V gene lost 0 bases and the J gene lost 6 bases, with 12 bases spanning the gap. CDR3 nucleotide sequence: TGCGCCAGCAGCTTGGCCCAGACATTGGATGGCTACACCTTC. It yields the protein CASSLAQTLDGYTF.

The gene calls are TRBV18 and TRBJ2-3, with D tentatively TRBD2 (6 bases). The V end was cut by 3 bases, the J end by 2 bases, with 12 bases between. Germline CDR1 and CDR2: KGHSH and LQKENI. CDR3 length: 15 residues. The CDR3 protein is CASSPTSAVTDTQYF. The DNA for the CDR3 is TGTGCCAGCTCACCGACTAGTGCGGTCACAGATACGCAGTATTTT.

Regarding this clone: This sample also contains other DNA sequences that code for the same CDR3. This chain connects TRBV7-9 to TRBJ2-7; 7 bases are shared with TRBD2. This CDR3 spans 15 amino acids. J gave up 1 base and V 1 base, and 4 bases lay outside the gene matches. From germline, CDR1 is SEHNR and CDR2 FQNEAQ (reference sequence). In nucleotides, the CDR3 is TGTGCCAGCAGCTTAGTCGGCGGGAGATCCTACGAGCAGTACTTC. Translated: CASSLVGGRSYEQYF.

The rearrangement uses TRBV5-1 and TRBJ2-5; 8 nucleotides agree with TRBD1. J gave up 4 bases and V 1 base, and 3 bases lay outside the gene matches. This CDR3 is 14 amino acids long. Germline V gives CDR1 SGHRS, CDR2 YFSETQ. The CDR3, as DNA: TGCGCCAGCAGCTTGACCGGGACAGGAGAGACCCAGTACTTC. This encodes CASSLTGTGETQYF.

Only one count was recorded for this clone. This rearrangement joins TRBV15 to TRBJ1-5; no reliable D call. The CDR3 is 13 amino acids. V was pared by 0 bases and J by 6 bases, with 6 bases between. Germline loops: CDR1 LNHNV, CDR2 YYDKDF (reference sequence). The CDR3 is CATSRDRTQPQHF. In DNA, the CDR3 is TGTGCCACCAGCAGAGATCGGACTCAGCCCCAGCATTTT.

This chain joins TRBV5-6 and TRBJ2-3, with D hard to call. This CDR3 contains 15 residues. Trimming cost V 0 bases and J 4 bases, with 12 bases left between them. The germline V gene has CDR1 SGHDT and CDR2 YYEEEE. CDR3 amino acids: CASSLGLRQPDTQYF. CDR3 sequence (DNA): TGTGCCAGCAGCTTGGGATTGCGGCAGCCAGATACGCAGTATTTT.

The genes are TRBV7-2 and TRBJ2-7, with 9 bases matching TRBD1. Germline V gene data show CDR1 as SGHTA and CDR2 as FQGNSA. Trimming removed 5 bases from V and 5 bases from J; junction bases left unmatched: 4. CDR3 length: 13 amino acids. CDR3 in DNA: TGTGCCAGCAGCCGGACAGGGGAAAACGAGCAGTACTTC. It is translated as CASSRTGENEQYF.

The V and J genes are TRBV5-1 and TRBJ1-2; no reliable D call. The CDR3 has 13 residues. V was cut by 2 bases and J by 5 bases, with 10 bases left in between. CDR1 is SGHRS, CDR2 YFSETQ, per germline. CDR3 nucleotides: TGCGCCAGCAGCTTCGCCGGGGAATATGGCTACACCTTC. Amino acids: CASSFAGEYGYTF. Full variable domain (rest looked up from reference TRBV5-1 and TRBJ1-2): KAGVTQTPRYLIKTRGQQVTLSCSPISGHRSVSWYQQTPGQGLQFLFEYFSETQRNKGNFPGRFSGRQFSNSRSEMNVSTLELGDSALYLCASSFAGEYGYTFGSGTRLTVV.

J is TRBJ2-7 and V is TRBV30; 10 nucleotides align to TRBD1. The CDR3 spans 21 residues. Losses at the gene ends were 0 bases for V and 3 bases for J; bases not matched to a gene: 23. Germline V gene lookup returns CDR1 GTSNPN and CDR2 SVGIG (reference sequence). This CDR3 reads CAWSVRVWDRGLVQRLYEQYF. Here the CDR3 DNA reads TGTGCCTGGAGTGTACGAGTTTGGGACAGGGGTTTGGTACAGAGACTCTACGAGCAGTACTTC.

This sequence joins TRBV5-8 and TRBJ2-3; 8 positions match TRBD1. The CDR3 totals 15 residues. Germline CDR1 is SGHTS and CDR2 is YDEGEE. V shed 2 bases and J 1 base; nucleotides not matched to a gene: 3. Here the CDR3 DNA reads TGTGCCAGCAGCTTACAGACAGGGGGCACAGATACGCAGTATTTT. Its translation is CASSLQTGGTDTQYF.

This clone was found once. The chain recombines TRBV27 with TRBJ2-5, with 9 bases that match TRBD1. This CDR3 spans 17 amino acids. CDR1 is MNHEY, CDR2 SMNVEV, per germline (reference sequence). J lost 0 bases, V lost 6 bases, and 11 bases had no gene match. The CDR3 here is CASSPGQGLKYQETQYF. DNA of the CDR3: TGTGCCAGCAGCCCTGGACAGGGGTTAAAGTACCAAGAGACCCAGTACTTC.

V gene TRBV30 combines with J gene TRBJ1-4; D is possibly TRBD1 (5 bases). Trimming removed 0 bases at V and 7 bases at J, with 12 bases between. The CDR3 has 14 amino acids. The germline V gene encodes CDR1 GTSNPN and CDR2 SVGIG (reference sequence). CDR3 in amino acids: CAWSVEGLPEKLFF. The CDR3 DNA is TGTGCCTGGAGTGTGGAGGGGCTCCCTGAAAAACTGTTTTTT. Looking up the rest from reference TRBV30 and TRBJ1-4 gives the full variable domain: SQTIHQWPATLVQPVGSPLSLECTVEGTSNPNLYWYRQAAGRGLQLLFYSVGIGQISSEVPQNLSASRPQDRQFILSSKKLLLSDSGFYLCAWSVEGLPEKLFFGSGTQLSVL.

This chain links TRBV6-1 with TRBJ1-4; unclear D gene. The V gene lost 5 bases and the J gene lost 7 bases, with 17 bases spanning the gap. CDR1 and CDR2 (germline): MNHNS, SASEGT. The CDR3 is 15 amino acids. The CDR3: CASSIDRAFSEKLFF. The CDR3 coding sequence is TGTGCCAGCAGTATAGACCGGGCTTTTTCTGAAAAACTGTTTTTT.

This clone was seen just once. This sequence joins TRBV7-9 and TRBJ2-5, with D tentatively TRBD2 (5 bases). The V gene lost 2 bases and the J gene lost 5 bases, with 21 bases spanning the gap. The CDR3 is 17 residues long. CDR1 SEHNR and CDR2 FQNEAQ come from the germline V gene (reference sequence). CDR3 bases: TGTGCCAGCAGCTTAAAGGTTGTATTCAGCCGAGGGGAGACCCAGTACTTC. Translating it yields CASSLKVVFSRGETQYF.